This is a list of T cell receptor beta chains from one sample in a study of OX40 agonist ivuxolimab in advanced cancers. Clones were read by immunoSEQ multiplex PCR, and TCRdb kept only the in-frame ones, dropping some. This table has around 15,000 clones, roughly 92% appearing once. Sequenced here: CD4+ or CD8+ T cells sorted from blood, sampled in a trial of the OX40 agonist ivuxolimab. These receptors all stem from an adult with an advanced solid tumor such as melanoma, head and neck, liver or kidney cancer. Each CDR3 is given with its conserved first and last residue. Fields, in order: V gene, clone size, D gene, J gene, CDR3 DNA, CDR3 protein. D genes are given only for firm matches. Rows may omit the clone size; those that give it use once, few, many or a size class.

v_gene: TRBV19; abundance: NA; d_gene: NA; j_gene: TRBJ1-1; CDR3nt: TGTGCCAGTAGTATGGGGACATGGGGGAACACTGAAGCTTTCTTT; CDR3aa: CASSMGTWGNTEAFF
v_gene: TRBV7-9; abundance: NA; d_gene: NA; j_gene: TRBJ1-5; CDR3nt: TGTGCCAGCAGCCCTCCTGGAGGGGGGCCCCCAACCCAGCATTTT; CDR3aa: CASSPPGGGPPTQHF
v_gene: TRBV28; abundance: NA; d_gene: TRBD2; j_gene: TRBJ2-7; CDR3nt: TGTGCCAGCAGTTTAAGCGGGGCCTACGAGCAGTACTTC; CDR3aa: CASSLSGAYEQYF
v_gene: TRBV2; abundance: NA; d_gene: NA; j_gene: TRBJ2-5; CDR3nt: TGTGCCAGCAGTGAAGTCTCAAAGGGGGAGATTGAGACCCAGTACTTC; CDR3aa: CASSEVSKGEIETQYF
v_gene: TRBV18; abundance: NA; d_gene: NA; j_gene: TRBJ1-1; CDR3nt: TGTGCCAGCTCACCACTTAAGACAGACCCGAACACTGAAGCTTTCTTT; CDR3aa: CASSPLKTDPNTEAFF
v_gene: TRBV27; abundance: NA; d_gene: NA; j_gene: TRBJ1-1; CDR3nt: TGTGCCAGCAGTGGGCAGGGGATTACTGAAGCTTTCTTT; CDR3aa: CASSGQGITEAFF
v_gene: TRBV6-1; abundance: NA; d_gene: TRBD1; j_gene: TRBJ1-1; CDR3nt: TGTGCCAGCAGTTCGGACAGGGGTAACACTGAAGCTTTCTTT; CDR3aa: CASSSDRGNTEAFF
v_gene: TRBV5-4; abundance: few; d_gene: TRBD2; j_gene: TRBJ2-2; CDR3nt: TGTGCCAGCAGGGATTTAGCGGGAGACGCGGCCGGGGAGCTGTTTTTT; CDR3aa: CASRDLAGDAAGELFF
v_gene: TRBV19; abundance: NA; d_gene: NA; j_gene: TRBJ2-5; CDR3nt: TGTGCCACTCTGGACCGACCTGGGAGGACCCAGTACTTC; CDR3aa: CATLDRPGRTQYF
v_gene: TRBV13; abundance: NA; d_gene: NA; j_gene: TRBJ2-1; CDR3nt: TGTGCCAGCAGCTTAATCAGCGTCGGGTACAATGAGCAGTTCTTC; CDR3aa: CASSLISVGYNEQFF
v_gene: TRBV11-2; abundance: NA; d_gene: NA; j_gene: TRBJ2-3; CDR3nt: TGTGCCAGCAGCTTCGGCCGACTTAATACGCAGTATTTT; CDR3aa: CASSFGRLNTQYF
v_gene: TRBV27; abundance: NA; d_gene: TRBD2; j_gene: TRBJ2-2; CDR3nt: TGTGCCAGCAGTTCGACTCTACTAGCGGGAGGCACCGGGGAGCTGTTTTTT; CDR3aa: CASSSTLLAGGTGELFF